This TCR beta chain was sequenced in a study of cytomegalovirus exposure and HLA in healthy donors. As for the study in general: About 85 million unique TCRs from HLA-typed donors were held in an early release of data. General observations from the study: Analysis performed later found roughly 18,000 TCR beta sequences associated with HLA alleles at 0.05 false discovery rate.

This PCR relied on a set of 60 Vbeta primers and 13 Jbeta primers. Clones were read by immunoSEQ multiplex PCR, and TCRdb kept only the in-frame ones, dropping some. The table has some 120,000 clones, approximately 8.6% seen once. Note on this clone: Its antigen is as yet unknown.

The TCR comes from a woman in her 40s in good health and CMV-seropositive. The sample consisted of PBMCs.

The CDR3 is CSVVLRQENTGELFF. CDR3 DNA sequence: TGCAGCGTTGTTCTTAGACAGGAGAACACCGGGGAGCTGTTTTTT. The chain links TRBV29-1 to TRBJ2-2; the D gene is possibly TRBD1 (6 bases). CDR3 length: 15 amino acids. Trimming took 4 bases from V and 1 from J, leaving 13 bases between them. Germline-derived CDR1 and CDR2 are SQVTM and ANQGSEA.